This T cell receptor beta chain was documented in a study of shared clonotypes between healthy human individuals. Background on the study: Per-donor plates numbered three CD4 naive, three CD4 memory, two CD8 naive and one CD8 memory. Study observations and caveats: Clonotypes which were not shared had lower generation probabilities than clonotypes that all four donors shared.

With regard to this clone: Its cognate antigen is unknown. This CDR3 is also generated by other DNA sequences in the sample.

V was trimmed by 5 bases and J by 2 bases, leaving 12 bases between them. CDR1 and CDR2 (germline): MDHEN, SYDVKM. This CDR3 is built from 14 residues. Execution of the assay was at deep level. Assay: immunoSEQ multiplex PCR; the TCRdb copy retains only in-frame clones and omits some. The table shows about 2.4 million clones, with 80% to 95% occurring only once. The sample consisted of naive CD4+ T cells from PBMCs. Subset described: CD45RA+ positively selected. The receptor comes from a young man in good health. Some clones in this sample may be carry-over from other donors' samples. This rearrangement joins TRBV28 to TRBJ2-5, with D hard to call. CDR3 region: CASSPRRVQETQYF. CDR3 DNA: TGTGCCAGCAGTCCCCGGCGAGTGCAAGAGACCCAGTACTTC.